These 20 T cell receptor beta chains were sequenced from one sample in a study of cytomegalovirus exposure and HLA in healthy donors. The method was immunoSEQ multiplex PCR; TCRdb's version includes in-frame clones alone and lacks a portion of them. The data hold about 200,000 clones, with around 86% observed a single time. Sequences were obtained from PBMCs. The source is a woman in her late teens or twenties in good health and CMV-seropositive.

This clone was seen only a few times. This rearrangement joins TRBV19 to TRBJ2-7; possible D gene TRBD1, 6 bases. The V end lost 6 bases, the J end lost 6 bases, and 9 bases lay between the germline ends. In germline, CDR1 is LNHDA, CDR2 SQIVND (reference sequence). This CDR3 has 11 amino acids. The CDR3 DNA sequence: TGTGCCAGTAGGGGACAACTCGAGCAGTACTTC. Amino acid sequence: CASRGQLEQYF. Combining the CDR3 with reference TRBV19 and TRBJ2-7 gives the whole variable domain DGGITQSPKYLFRKEGQNVTLSCEQNLNHDAMYWYRQDPGQGLRLIYYSQIVNDFQKGDIAEGYSVSREKKESFPLTVTSAQKNPTAFYLCASRGQLEQYFGPGTRLTVT.

V usage is TRBV18 and J usage is TRBJ2-7; D is unresolved. The V gene lost 1 base and the J gene lost 0 bases, with 13 bases spanning the gap. Germline CDR1 and CDR2: KGHSH and LQKENI. This CDR3 has 16 residues. The CDR3 loop is CASSPQTPGLSYEQYF. The CDR3 DNA is TGTGCCAGCTCACCACAGACACCCGGCCTCTCCTACGAGCAGTACTTC.

The rearrangement uses TRBV7-9 and TRBJ2-5; weak D call: TRBD1 (6 bases). The V and J ends lost 6 bases and 1 base respectively, with 12 bases between them. There are 14 residues in the CDR3. Germline V gives CDR1 SEHNR, CDR2 FQNEAQ (reference sequence). The CDR3 region is CASSSGQSQETQYF. The CDR3 region has the DNA TGTGCCAGCAGTTCCGGACAGAGCCAAGAGACCCAGTACTTC.

The V gene is TRBV18, the J gene TRBJ2-3; D might be TRBD1 (6 bases). Trimming removed 3 bases from V and 2 bases from J, with 18 bases in between. The CDR3 loop spans 17 amino acids. Germline V gives CDR1 KGHSH, CDR2 LQKENI. CDR3 nucleotide sequence: TGTGCCAGCTCACCCGGGGCAGGGGCCATCTTCACAGATACGCAGTATTTT. This codes for CASSPGAGAIFTDTQYF.

The rearrangement joins TRBV4-1 to TRBJ1-5; D remains unclear. This CDR3 spans 14 amino acids. Germline-derived CDR1 and CDR2 are MGHRA and YSYEKL. The ends were cut back, 0 bases at V and 2 bases at J, with 5 bases in the middle. As DNA, the CDR3 is TGCGCCAGCAGCCAAGATCCCGGCAATCAGCCCCAGCATTTT. Its translation is CASSQDPGNQPQHF.

J is TRBJ2-6 and V is TRBV7-6; D is perhaps TRBD2 (5 bases). Per the germline V gene, CDR1 is SGHVS and CDR2 is FNYEAQ. V was clipped by 1 base and J by 0 bases, with 7 bases between them. There are 16 residues in the CDR3. CDR3 in DNA: TGTGCCAGCAGCTTAGGAGGACTCTCTGGGGCCAACGTCCTGACTTTC. This translates into CASSLGGLSGANVLTF.

The V and J genes are TRBV5-1 and TRBJ2-3; 10 bases are a match to TRBD2. V gave up 0 bases and J gave up 9 bases; unmatched junction bases: 10. The CDR3 contains 16 residues. Looked up from germline, CDR1 is SGHRS and CDR2 is YFSETQ. Here the CDR3 reads CASSLERVAGGGTQYF. The CDR3 DNA follows: TGCGCCAGCAGCTTGGAGCGGGTAGCGGGAGGAGGAACGCAGTATTTT.

This chain joins TRBV11-3 and TRBJ2-1, with 9 bases aligning to TRBD1. The CDR3 extends over 14 amino acids. Trimming at V came to 1 base and at J to 10 bases, leaving 5 bases not matched to a gene. The germline V gene has CDR1 SGHNT and CDR2 YENEEA. This chain's CDR3 is CASSLAGQGLEQFF. CDR3 nucleotide sequence: TGTGCCAGCAGCTTAGCGGGACAGGGACTGGAGCAGTTCTTC. Together with reference TRBV11-3 and TRBJ2-1, the CDR3 gives the full variable domain: EAGVVQSPRYKIIEKKQPVAFWCNPISGHNTLYWYLQNLGQGPELLIRYENEEAVDDSQLPKDRFSAERLKGVDSTLKIQPAELGDSAVYLCASSLAGQGLEQFFGPGTRLTVL.

This chain joins TRBV9 and TRBJ1-1; D is ambiguous. With 7 bases removed from V and 2 bases from J, the gap between germline ends came to 12 bases. The CDR3 is made up of 13 amino acids. The V gene's germline CDR1 is SGDLS and CDR2 YYNGEE. The CDR3 is CASADGVNTEAFF. DNA for the CDR3: TGTGCCAGCGCCGACGGGGTCAACACTGAAGCTTTCTTT.

The chain has TRBV11-2 and TRBJ2-7; weak D call: TRBD1 (5 bases). CDR1 and CDR2 (germline): SGHAT, FQNNGV. This CDR3 comprises 15 residues. Trimming stripped 3 bases from V and 1 base from J, with 13 bases between. CDR3 residues: CASSFFTGPSYEQYF. The DNA of the CDR3 is TGTGCCAGCAGCTTTTTCACAGGACCTTCCTACGAGCAGTACTTC.

This clone came up once. CDR3 DNA sequence: TGTGCCAGCAGCTTAAGGACTAGCGGACAAGAGACCCAGTACTTC. It translates to CASSLRTSGQETQYF. The chain employs TRBV5-6 and TRBJ2-5, with 10 bases aligning to TRBD2. This CDR3 has 15 amino acids. Germline V gives CDR1 SGHDT, CDR2 YYEEEE. V gave up 2 bases and J gave up 2 bases; unmatched junction bases: 3.

This chain links TRBV25-1 with TRBJ1-2; unclear D gene. The CDR3 has 13 residues. Trimming stripped 1 base from V and 4 bases from J, with 7 bases between. Per germline, CDR1 MGHDK and CDR2 SYGVNS. CDR3 sequence (DNA): TGTGCCAGCAGTGAATCCAGGTTCTATGGCTACACCTTC. Its translation: CASSESRFYGYTF.

The gene calls are TRBV18 and TRBJ2-7; 10 bases map to TRBD2. The V and J ends lost 2 bases and 2 bases, in that order; junction bases with no gene match: 6. This CDR3 has 16 residues. Germline-derived CDR1 and CDR2 are KGHSH and LQKENI. DNA for the CDR3: TGTGCCAGCTCACCAGCTAGACTAGCGGGCACCTACGAGCAGTACTTC. Protein product: CASSPARLAGTYEQYF.

This chain uses TRBV7-3 with TRBJ2-5; D possibly corresponds to TRBD1 (6 bases). V lost 4 bases and J lost 4, with 16 bases in between. The CDR3 extends over 15 amino acids. Germline V CDR1 and CDR2: SGHTA, FQGTGA. The chain's CDR3 is CASSYTGFAGETQYF. CDR3 nucleotides: TGTGCCAGCAGCTATACAGGGTTTGCAGGAGAGACCCAGTACTTC.

The rearrangement links TRBV9 to TRBJ2-4; 7 bases map to TRBD1. The CDR3 is 12 residues long. V shed 3 bases and J 6 bases; nucleotides not matched to a gene: 0. Germline V lookup: CDR1 SGDLS, CDR2 YYNGEE. CDR3 sequence: CASSGDRNIQYF. CDR3 DNA: TGTGCCAGCAGCGGGGACAGAAACATTCAGTACTTC.

The V and J genes are TRBV27 and TRBJ2-7, with D perhaps TRBD2 (6 bases). The CDR3 runs to 13 residues. Trimming took off 1 base at V and 2 bases at J, with 6 bases between the two ends. Germline lookup yields CDR1 MNHEY and CDR2 SMNVEV (reference sequence). The CDR3 nucleotides read TGTGCCAGCAGTTTATGGGGGGCCTACGAGCAGTACTTC. Translation: CASSLWGAYEQYF.

The chain combines TRBV27 with TRBJ2-5; 9 positions match TRBD1. The V and J ends lost 5 bases and 4 bases, in that order; junction bases with no gene match: 2. The CDR3 has 13 amino acids. Germline V gene sequence: CDR1 MNHEY, CDR2 SMNVEV (reference sequence). CDR3 residues: CASSTGGRETQYF. The CDR3 DNA follows: TGTGCCAGCAGTACAGGGGGCAGAGAGACCCAGTACTTC.

The CDR3 loop reads CASSLFPLERLAEQFF. The CDR3 coding sequence is TGCGCCAGCAGCCTTTTCCCGTTGGAGCGGTTGGCTGAGCAGTTCTTC. The chain recombines TRBV4-1 with TRBJ2-1; perhaps TRBD2 as D (5 bases). This CDR3 has 16 amino acids. The germline V gene encodes CDR1 MGHRA and CDR2 YSYEKL. V lost 4 bases, J lost 9 bases, and 22 bases lay in between.

The chain couples TRBV18 to TRBJ1-1, with no clear D. The CDR3 extends over 13 amino acids. The germline CDR1 and CDR2 sequences are KGHSH and LQKENI. With 1 base removed from V and 7 bases from J, the gap between germline ends came to 10 bases. In nucleotides, the CDR3 is TGTGCCAGCTCACCACAGGACTCCTTTGAAGCTTTCTTT. It encodes CASSPQDSFEAFF.

The chain is built from TRBV4-1 and TRBJ2-4, with D possibly being TRBD2 (7 bases). The CDR3 has 18 residues. V was shortened by 4 bases and J by 0 bases, with 19 bases between the two germline ends. Germline values: CDR1 MGHRA, CDR2 YSYEKL. CDR3 nucleotide sequence: TGCGCCAGCAGCCGGGGGGCCAAAACGGGAGGAGCCAAAAACATTCAGTACTTC. Encoded protein: CASSRGAKTGGAKNIQYF.